This T cell receptor (beta chain) stems from a study of blood T cell repertoires in COVID-19. As for the study in general: Sites in the United States, Italy and Spain provided acute and convalescent COVID-19 samples. T cells, B-cell-depleted T cells, or PBMCs provided the cDNA or gDNA that served as material.

Germline V lookup: CDR1 MNHEY, CDR2 SMNVEV (reference sequence). The CDR3 runs to 16 residues. J gave up 4 bases and V 6 bases, and 12 bases lay outside the gene matches. Per the authors' pipeline: Amplification of reference gene primers provided the estimated nucleated cell counts. Sequencing was performed with immunoSEQ multiplex PCR; in TCRdb, only in-frame clones are kept and a portion is missing. V and J calls and clone size are those listed in that table; D and trimming were worked out from the DNA. The sample has 300,000 to 400,000 clones; about 90% are singletons. The V gene is TRBV27, the J gene TRBJ1-2, with 9 bases identical to TRBD1. The TCR sequence derives from a woman between 18 and 29 years old who had recovered from COVID-19. The sample taken for sequencing was peripheral blood. CDR3 bases: TGTGCCAGCAGCCCCCTCGGCGGGACAGGGCTCTATGGCTACACCTTC. Protein: CASSPLGGTGLYGYTF.